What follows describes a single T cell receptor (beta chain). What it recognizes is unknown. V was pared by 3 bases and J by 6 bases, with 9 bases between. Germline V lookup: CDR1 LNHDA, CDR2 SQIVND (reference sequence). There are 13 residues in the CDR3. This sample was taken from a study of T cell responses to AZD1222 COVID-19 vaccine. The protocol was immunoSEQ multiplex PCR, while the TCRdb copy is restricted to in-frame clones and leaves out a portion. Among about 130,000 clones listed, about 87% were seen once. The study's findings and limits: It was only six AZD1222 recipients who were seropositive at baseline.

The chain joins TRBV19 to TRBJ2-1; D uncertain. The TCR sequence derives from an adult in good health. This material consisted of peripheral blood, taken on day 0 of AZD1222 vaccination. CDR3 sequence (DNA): TGTGCCAGTAGTATTAGTTGGACCAATGAGCAGTTCTTC. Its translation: CASSISWTNEQFF.